This T cell receptor beta chain was found in a study of blood T cell repertoires in COVID-19. V dropped 6 bases and J dropped 0 bases, with 12 bases sitting between them. This CDR3 comprises 15 residues. Germline V gene lookup returns CDR1 LNHDA and CDR2 SQIVND (reference sequence). As processed by the authors: Researchers report that nucleated cell counts were estimated from reference gene primer amplification. The assay was immunoSEQ multiplex PCR, and TCRdb's table has in-frame clones only and misses some. That table is the source of V, J and clone size, and D and trimming were worked out from the DNA. The data show around 100,000 clones, approximately 85% seen once. This clone has a handful of counts.

The chain uses TRBV19 and TRBJ1-5; D remains ambiguous. This receptor was obtained from a man between 60 and 70 years old with acute or convalescent COVID-19. Sequencing used peripheral blood. CDR3 nucleotide sequence: TGTGCCAGTAGGAGGGTGGAGGATAGCAATCAGCCCCAGCATTTT. Residues: CASRRVEDSNQPQHF.